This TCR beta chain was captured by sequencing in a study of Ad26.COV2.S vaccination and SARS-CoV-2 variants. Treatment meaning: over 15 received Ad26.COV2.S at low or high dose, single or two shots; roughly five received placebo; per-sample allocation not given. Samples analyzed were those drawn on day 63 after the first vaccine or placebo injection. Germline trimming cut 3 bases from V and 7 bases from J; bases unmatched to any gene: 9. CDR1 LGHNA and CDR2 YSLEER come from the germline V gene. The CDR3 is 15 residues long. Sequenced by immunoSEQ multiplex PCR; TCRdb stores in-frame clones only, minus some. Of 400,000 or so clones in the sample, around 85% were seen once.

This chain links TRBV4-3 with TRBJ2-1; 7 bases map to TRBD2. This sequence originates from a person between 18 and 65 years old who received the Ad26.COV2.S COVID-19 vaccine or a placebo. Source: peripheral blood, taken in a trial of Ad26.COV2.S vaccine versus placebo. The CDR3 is CASSQGGSRWNEQFF. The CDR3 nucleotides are TGCGCCAGCAGCCAGGGAGGGTCCCGATGGAATGAGCAGTTCTTC.